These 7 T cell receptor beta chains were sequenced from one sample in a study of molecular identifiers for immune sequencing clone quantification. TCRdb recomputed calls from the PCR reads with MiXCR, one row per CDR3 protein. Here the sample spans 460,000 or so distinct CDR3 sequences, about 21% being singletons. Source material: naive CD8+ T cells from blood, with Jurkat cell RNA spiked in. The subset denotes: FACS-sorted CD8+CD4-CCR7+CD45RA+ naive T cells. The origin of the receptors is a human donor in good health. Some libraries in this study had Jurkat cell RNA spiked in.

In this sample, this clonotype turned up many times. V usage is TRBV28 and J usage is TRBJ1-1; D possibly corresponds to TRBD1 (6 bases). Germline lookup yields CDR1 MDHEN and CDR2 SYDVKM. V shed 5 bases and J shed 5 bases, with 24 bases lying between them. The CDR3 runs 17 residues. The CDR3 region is CASSLNAGGAQGTEAFF. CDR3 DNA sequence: TGTGCCAGCAGTCTAAATGCTGGGGGGGCCCAGGGAACTGAAGCTTTCTTT.

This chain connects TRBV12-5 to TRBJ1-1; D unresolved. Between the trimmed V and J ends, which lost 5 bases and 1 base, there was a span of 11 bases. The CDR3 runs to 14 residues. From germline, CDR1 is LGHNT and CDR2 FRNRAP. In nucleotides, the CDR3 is TGTGCTAGTGGTGTGGGCGTAGCGAACACTGAAGCTTTCTTT. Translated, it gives CASGVGVANTEAFF.

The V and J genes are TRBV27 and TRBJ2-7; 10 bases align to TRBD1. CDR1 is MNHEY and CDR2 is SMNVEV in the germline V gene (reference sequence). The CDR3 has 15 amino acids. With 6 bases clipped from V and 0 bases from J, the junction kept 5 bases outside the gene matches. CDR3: CASRDRGGSSYEQYF. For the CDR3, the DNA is TGTGCCAGCAGGGACAGGGGGGGGAGCTCCTACGAGCAGTACTTC.

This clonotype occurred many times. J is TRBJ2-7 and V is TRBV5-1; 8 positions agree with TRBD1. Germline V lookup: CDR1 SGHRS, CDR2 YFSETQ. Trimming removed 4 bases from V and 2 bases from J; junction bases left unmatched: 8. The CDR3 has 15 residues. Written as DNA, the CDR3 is TGCGCCAGCAGCGAGGGACAGGTCGACCCCTACGAGCAGTACTTC. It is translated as CASSEGQVDPYEQYF. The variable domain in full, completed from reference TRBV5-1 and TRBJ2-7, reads KAGVTQTPRYLIKTRGQQVTLSCSPISGHRSVSWYQQTPGQGLQFLFEYFSETQRNKGNFPGRFSGRQFSNSRSEMNVSTLELGDSALYLCASSEGQVDPYEQYFGPGTRLTVT.

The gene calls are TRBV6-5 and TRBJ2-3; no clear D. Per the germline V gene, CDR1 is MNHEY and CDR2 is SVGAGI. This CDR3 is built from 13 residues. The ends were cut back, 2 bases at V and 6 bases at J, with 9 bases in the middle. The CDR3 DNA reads TGTGCCAGCAGTTACCGAAGGGTGGATACGCAGTATTTT. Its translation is CASSYRRVDTQYF.

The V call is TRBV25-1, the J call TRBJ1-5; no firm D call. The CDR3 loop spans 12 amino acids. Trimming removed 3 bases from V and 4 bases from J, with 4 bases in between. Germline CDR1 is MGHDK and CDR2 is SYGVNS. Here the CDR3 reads CASSEENQPQHF. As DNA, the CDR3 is TGTGCCAGCAGTGAGGAGAATCAGCCCCAGCATTTT.

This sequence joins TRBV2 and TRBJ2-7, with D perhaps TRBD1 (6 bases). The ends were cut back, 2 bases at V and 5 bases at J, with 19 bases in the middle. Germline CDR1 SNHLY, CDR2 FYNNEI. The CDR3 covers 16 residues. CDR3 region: CASSEIGRQGSHEQYF. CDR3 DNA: TGTGCCAGCAGTGAAATCGGCAGGCAGGGGTCCCACGAGCAGTACTTC.